The 20 T cell receptor beta chains below come from one sample, sequenced in a study of cytomegalovirus exposure and HLA in healthy donors. The PCR contained 60 Vbeta and 13 Jbeta primers. Assay: immunoSEQ multiplex PCR; the TCRdb copy retains only in-frame clones and omits some. The sample holds around 160,000 clones. The source material was PBMCs. The source of these receptors is a woman aged 45-60 years in good health and CMV-seronegative.

The chain carries TRBV9 and TRBJ1-3; a weak D match, TRBD1 (5 bases). V was trimmed by 0 bases and J by 4 bases, leaving 14 bases between them. The germline CDR1 and CDR2 sequences are SGDLS and YYNGEE. This CDR3 has 16 residues. The CDR3 here is CASSVDPQRGGNTIYF. For the CDR3, the DNA is TGTGCCAGCAGCGTAGACCCACAGCGGGGGGGAAACACCATATATTTT.

The chain employs TRBV29-1 and TRBJ2-7; 12 bases agree with TRBD2. Germline V gene data show CDR1 as SQVTM and CDR2 as ANQGSEA. J was trimmed by 5 bases and V by 6 bases; bases with no gene match: 8. The CDR3 totals 14 residues. Written as DNA, the CDR3 is TGCAGCGTCAAGACTAGCGGGAGTTCCCACGAGCAGTACTTC. Translating gives CSVKTSGSSHEQYF.

V is TRBV5-1 and J is TRBJ1-6, with 7 bases aligning to TRBD1. V shed 3 bases, J shed 10 bases, and the junction held 10 bases outside the gene matches. The germline V gene encodes CDR1 SGHRS and CDR2 YFSETQ. The CDR3 has 15 residues. CDR3 residues: CASSYDRVVLSPLHF. CDR3 sequence (DNA): TGCGCCAGCAGCTACGACAGGGTGGTATTGTCACCCCTCCACTTT.

The V gene is TRBV6-1, the J gene TRBJ1-5; D is unresolved. Deletions cut 5 bases from V and 1 base from J, with 6 bases between. Germline V gene data show CDR1 as MNHNS and CDR2 as SASEGT. The CDR3 runs 13 residues. CDR3 protein: CASSSQSNQPQHF. CDR3 DNA: TGTGCCAGCAGTTCGCAGAGCAATCAGCCCCAGCATTTT.

As DNA, the CDR3 is TGTGCCAGCAGCCAAGAACCGACTAGCGGGGGGTGGACAGATACGCAGTATTTT. This codes for CASSQEPTSGGWTDTQYF. The V and J genes are TRBV4-2 and TRBJ2-3; 13 nucleotides agree with TRBD2. The V and J ends lost 0 bases and 3 bases, in that order; junction bases with no gene match: 6. The CDR3 has 18 amino acids. Germline V gene lookup returns CDR1 LGHNA and CDR2 YNFKEQ.

The chain links TRBV27 to TRBJ2-1, with D possibly matching TRBD2 (7 bases). The germline V gene encodes CDR1 MNHEY and CDR2 SMNVEV (reference sequence). V lost 8 bases, J lost 6 bases, and 17 bases lay in between. The CDR3 length is 14 residues. This CDR3 reads CASRGAGYSNEQFF. The DNA of the CDR3 is TGTGCCAGCCGGGGGGCAGGGTACAGCAATGAGCAGTTCTTC.

The genes are TRBV9 and TRBJ2-1, with TRBD2 matching 10 bases. Germline V gives CDR1 SGDLS, CDR2 YYNGEE. The length of the CDR3 is 15 residues. With V trimmed by 3 bases and J by 6 bases, 6 bases remained unmatched. In DNA form, the CDR3 reads TGTGCCAGCAGCGCTAGCGGGAGTAGGGCCAATGAGCAGTTCTTC. Translating it yields CASSASGSRANEQFF.

The chain joins TRBV7-3 to TRBJ2-6, with D perhaps matching TRBD1 (5 bases). From germline, CDR1 is SGHTA and CDR2 FQGTGA. This CDR3 has 15 residues. V lost 0 bases to trimming and J lost 2 bases, with 5 bases between them. The CDR3 DNA reads as TGTGCCAGCAGCTTAACAGGGGCTGGGGCCAACGTCCTGACTTTC. It codes for CASSLTGAGANVLTF.

The J gene is TRBJ2-5, the V gene TRBV5-8; TRBD2 agrees at 11 bases. Germline trimming cut 3 bases from V and 5 bases from J; bases unmatched to any gene: 6. This CDR3 spans 15 amino acids. CDR1 and CDR2 (germline): SGHTS, YDEGEE. CDR3 loop: CASSSRLAGWETQYF. DNA of the CDR3: TGTGCCAGCAGCTCGAGACTAGCGGGGTGGGAGACCCAGTACTTC.

The chain uses TRBV7-8 and TRBJ2-1; D is possibly TRBD2 (7 bases). Germline V gene lookup returns CDR1 SGHVS and CDR2 FQNEAQ. Trimming removed 4 bases at V and 6 bases at J, with 19 bases between. CDR3 length: 16 residues. CDR3: CASSSLGGGIFNEQFF. Here the CDR3 DNA reads TGTGCCAGCAGCTCCCTAGGGGGGGGCATCTTCAATGAGCAGTTCTTC.

The chain joins TRBV4-3 to TRBJ1-5; D remains ambiguous. The germline gives CDR1 LGHNA, CDR2 YSLEER. V lost 0 bases and J 3 bases, leaving 6 bases between the germline ends. The CDR3 extends over 14 amino acids. As DNA, the CDR3 is TGCGCCAGCAGCCAAGACAGGTACAATCAGCCCCAGCATTTT. The encoded protein is CASSQDRYNQPQHF.

J is TRBJ1-2 and V is TRBV15; perhaps TRBD1 as D (6 bases). The germline V and J ends were trimmed by 0 bases and 4 bases, with 12 bases remaining between them. The CDR3 covers 15 residues. Germline V gene lookup returns CDR1 LNHNV and CDR2 YYDKDF (reference sequence). CDR3 region: CATSRENRASYGYTF. The CDR3 nucleotides are TGTGCCACCAGCAGAGAAAACAGGGCCAGCTATGGCTACACCTTC.

This rearrangement joins TRBV4-2 to TRBJ2-5; D not certain. Germline values: CDR1 LGHNA, CDR2 YNFKEQ. V dropped 1 base and J dropped 2 bases, with 11 bases sitting between them. This CDR3 has 15 residues. CDR3 amino acids: CASSQGPERQETQYF. CDR3 DNA: TGTGCCAGCAGCCAAGGTCCCGAGCGACAAGAGACCCAGTACTTC.

The rearrangement links TRBV6-5 to TRBJ2-7, with D perhaps TRBD1 (5 bases). Trimming cost V 6 bases and J 1 base, with 10 bases left between them. Germline CDR1 reads MNHEY; CDR2 reads SVGAGI. This CDR3 is built from 13 residues. CDR3 region: CASSWTPSYEQYF. The CDR3 DNA sequence: TGTGCCAGCAGCTGGACACCATCCTACGAGCAGTACTTC.

Concerning this clone itself: Distinct nucleotide sequences in the sample also encode this CDR3. This chain links TRBV7-9 with TRBJ1-5; D may be TRBD1 (5 bases). CDR3 length: 13 residues. V was trimmed by 5 bases and J by 3 bases, leaving 8 bases between them. Germline V gene lookup returns CDR1 SEHNR and CDR2 FQNEAQ (reference sequence). CDR3 sequence: CASSPDNNQPQHF. CDR3 DNA: TGTGCCAGCAGCCCGGACAACAATCAGCCCCAGCATTTT.

The CDR3 bases are TGTGCCACCCTAAGGGGTGTGTATACGCAGTATTTT. It specifies CATLRGVYTQYF. This chain joins TRBV2 and TRBJ2-3; the D gene is possibly TRBD1 (5 bases). Trimming left V 10 bases short and J 7 bases short, with 15 bases between. CDR1 and CDR2 from the germline V gene are SNHLY and FYNNEI. The CDR3 sequence is 12 residues long. The complete variable domain, with remaining parts taken from reference TRBV2 and TRBJ2-3, reads EPEVTQTPSHQVTQMGQEVILRCVPISNHLYFYWYRQILGQKVEFLVSFYNNEISEKSEIFDDQFSVERPDGSNFTLKIRSTKLEDSAMYFCATLRGVYTQYFGPGTRLTVL.

V and J are TRBV27 and TRBJ2-3; 8 bases agree with TRBD1. From germline, CDR1 is MNHEY and CDR2 SMNVEV (reference sequence). The length of the CDR3 is 15 residues. Trimming removed 5 bases from V and 6 bases from J; junction bases left unmatched: 10. CDR3 in DNA: TGTGCCAGCAGTCCGGGGACAGGAGGAGGTGATACGCAGTATTTT. This codes for CASSPGTGGGDTQYF.

The chain is built from TRBV28 and TRBJ2-7; the match to TRBD1 covers 8 bases. The ends lost 8 bases at V and 5 bases at J; junction bases unmatched: 5. Germline V gene data show CDR1 as MDHEN and CDR2 as SYDVKM. The CDR3 is 12 residues long. DNA of the CDR3: TGTGCCAGCTCGACAGGGGTCCACGAGCAGTACTTC. Protein sequence: CASSTGVHEQYF.

The V and J genes are TRBV18 and TRBJ2-3, with 7 bases fitting TRBD1. The CDR3 spans 18 residues. V lost 4 bases, J lost 0 bases, and 13 bases stayed unmatched. From germline, CDR1 is KGHSH and CDR2 LQKENI. CDR3: CASSHGRPDRLSTDTQYF. The CDR3, as DNA: TGTGCCAGCTCACACGGGCGTCCGGACAGGCTAAGCACAGATACGCAGTATTTT.

This chain connects TRBV28 to TRBJ1-5; no firm D call. V was pared by 9 bases and J by 0 bases, with 15 bases between. Germline V gene lookup returns CDR1 MDHEN and CDR2 SYDVKM. This CDR3 region has 15 residues. CDR3 DNA sequence: TGTGCCAGTTCTGCGGCCCTGACTAGCAATCAGCCCCAGCATTTT. Its translation: CASSAALTSNQPQHF.